These 21 T cell receptor beta chains came from one sample sequenced in a study of blood T cell repertoires in COVID-19. Clones were sequenced by immunoSEQ multiplex PCR, and TCRdb holds only the in-frame ones, with some missing. This table holds about 300,000 clones, less than 90% found once. The material sequenced was peripheral blood. The source is a human donor in a cohort sampled during active COVID-19.

This chain connects TRBV5-1 to TRBJ2-7; a possible D gene is TRBD1 (6 bases). The CDR3 is made up of 15 amino acids. Germline V gene data show CDR1 as SGHRS and CDR2 as YFSETQ. V lost 0 bases and J 0 bases, leaving 10 bases between the germline ends. In nucleotides, the CDR3 is TGCGCCAGCAGCTTGGTGCAGGGGAGCTCCTACGAGCAGTACTTC. It specifies CASSLVQGSSYEQYF.

J is TRBJ1-1 and V is TRBV28; D might be TRBD1 (6 bases). The V gene lost 5 bases and the J gene lost 1 base, with 14 bases spanning the gap. Looked up from germline, CDR1 is MDHEN and CDR2 is SYDVKM. The CDR3 has 15 residues. The CDR3 protein is CASSLYGTTNTEAFF. The CDR3 nucleotides are TGTGCCAGCAGTCTCTATGGGACAACGAACACTGAAGCTTTCTTT.

About this clone itself: At the DNA level, this CDR3 is encoded by other sequences in the same sample as well. The chain employs TRBV6-1 and TRBJ1-4; TRBD1 might be the D (6 bases). Germline V gene data show CDR1 as MNHNS and CDR2 as SASEGT. The V end lost 0 bases, the J end lost 8 bases, and 10 bases lay between the germline ends. The CDR3 runs 14 residues. The CDR3 DNA follows: TGTGCCAGCAGTGAAGCTGGGGGCCGGGAAAAACTGTTTTTT. It encodes CASSEAGGREKLFF.

This clone was detected many times. This sequence joins TRBV3-1 (or the pseudogene TRBV3-2) and TRBJ2-3, with TRBD2 matching 7 bases. This CDR3 comprises 16 residues. The V gene's germline CDR1 is LGHDT and CDR2 YNNKEL (reference sequence). V shed 4 bases and J 2 bases; nucleotides not matched to a gene: 9. CDR3 amino acids: CASSPQSGTTTDTQYF. CDR3 DNA: TGTGCCAGCAGCCCGCAATCCGGGACTACCACAGATACGCAGTATTTT.

The V gene is TRBV29-1, the J gene TRBJ2-7, with TRBD1 matching over 10 bases. The CDR3 consists of 16 residues. The ends lost 0 bases at V and 1 base at J; junction bases unmatched: 6. Germline V CDR1 and CDR2: SQVTM, ANQGSEA. The CDR3 spells CSVEDQGQGNSYEQYF. The CDR3 nucleotides are TGCAGCGTTGAAGATCAGGGACAGGGGAATTCCTACGAGCAGTACTTC.

The V and J genes are TRBV5-1 and TRBJ2-7; 12 bases are shared with TRBD2. V lost 4 bases, J lost 5 bases, and 7 bases stayed unmatched. Germline CDR1 reads SGHRS; CDR2 reads YFSETQ. The CDR3 consists of 15 residues. The CDR3 here is CASSLRLAGVHEQYF. DNA of the CDR3: TGCGCCAGCAGCCTAAGACTAGCGGGAGTTCACGAGCAGTACTTC.

The chain is built from TRBV11-2 and TRBJ2-1, with 14 positions matching TRBD2. The junction had 8 bases not matched to a gene; V was cut back by 3 bases and J by 10 bases. This CDR3 region has 16 residues. Germline CDR1 is SGHAT and CDR2 is FQNNGV. The CDR3 DNA sequence: TGTGCCAGCAGCTTTCTCAAGGGACTAGCGGGAGCCGAGCAGTTCTTC. This sequence encodes CASSFLKGLAGAEQFF.

Only one count was recorded for this clone. The J gene is TRBJ2-1, the V gene TRBV5-1, with 9 positions matching TRBD1. Looked up from germline, CDR1 is SGHRS and CDR2 is YFSETQ. V was pared by 4 bases and J by 5 bases, with 7 bases of the junction left unmatched. The CDR3 loop spans 15 amino acids. This chain's CDR3 is CASSIRQGGNNEQFF. As DNA, the CDR3 is TGCGCCAGCAGCATCCGACAGGGGGGTAACAATGAGCAGTTCTTC.

Remarks on this clone: The same CDR3 is also encoded by other DNA sequences in this sample. The chain is built from TRBV29-1 and TRBJ1-5, with TRBD1 matching 10 bases. The germline V gene encodes CDR1 SQVTM and CDR2 ANQGSEA. Trimming cost V 6 bases and J 5 bases; bases outside gene matches: 4. This CDR3 has 13 residues. The CDR3 region has the DNA TGCAGCGTAGGACAGGGGGGTCATCAGCCCCAGCATTTT. Its translation is CSVGQGGHQPQHF.

The V call is TRBV3-1 (or the pseudogene TRBV3-2), the J call TRBJ2-7, with 8 bases that match TRBD2. The CDR3 is 15 amino acids. The germline V gene encodes CDR1 LGHDT and CDR2 YNNKEL (reference sequence). V trimming: 1 base; J trimming: 5 bases; junction bases outside the gene matches: 7. CDR3 protein: CASSQVQLAEDEQYF. CDR3 coding DNA: TGTGCCAGCAGCCAAGTACAACTAGCGGAGGACGAGCAGTACTTC.

The V call is TRBV19, the J call TRBJ2-1, with 8 positions matching TRBD1. Trimming cost V 3 bases and J 8 bases; bases outside gene matches: 6. The CDR3 is made up of 14 amino acids. Germline assignment: CDR1 LNHDA and CDR2 SQIVND (reference sequence). The DNA for the CDR3 is TGTGCCAGTAGTATGCGGGCAGGGGGCGATGAGCAGTTCTTC. It is translated as CASSMRAGGDEQFF.

This chain uses TRBV5-6 with TRBJ2-3; 10 bases map to TRBD2. This CDR3 spans 15 amino acids. CDR1 is SGHDT and CDR2 is YYEEEE in the germline V gene. V dropped 6 bases and J dropped 9; count of bases not matched to a gene: 13. Here the CDR3 reads CASTPWGASGSTQYF. DNA for the CDR3: TGTGCCAGCACCCCCTGGGGGGCTAGCGGGAGCACGCAGTATTTT.

The rearrangement links TRBV5-4 to TRBJ1-6; TRBD1 might be the D (5 bases). Germline assignment: CDR1 SGHNT and CDR2 YYREEE (reference sequence). Deletions cut 3 bases from V and 9 bases from J, with 13 bases between. The CDR3 totals 14 residues. CDR3 sequence: CASSYDRGSSPLHF. CDR3 nucleotides: TGTGCCAGCAGCTATGACAGAGGAAGTTCACCCCTCCACTTT.

The chain links TRBV24-1 to TRBJ1-1; D is unresolved. CDR1 KGHDR and CDR2 SFDVKD come from the germline V gene. Trimming cost V 5 bases and J 7 bases, with 7 bases left between them. The CDR3 has 11 amino acids. For the CDR3, the DNA is TGTGCCACCAGTGCGTCCTTTGAAGCTTTCTTT. This codes for CATSASFEAFF.

This chain joins TRBV2 and TRBJ2-7, with D maybe TRBD2 (6 bases). With 7 bases removed from V and 1 base from J, the gap between germline ends came to 11 bases. Germline-derived CDR1 and CDR2 are SNHLY and FYNNEI. This CDR3 has 13 residues. The DNA for the CDR3 is TGTGCCAGCAAGAGGAGCGGGTCCTACGAGCAGTACTTC. It specifies CASKRSGSYEQYF.

The chain links TRBV19 to TRBJ1-3, with 10 bases identical to TRBD1. CDR1 and CDR2 (germline): LNHDA, SQIVND (reference sequence). The CDR3 is 13 amino acids. V shed 8 bases, J shed 3 bases, and the junction held 1 base outside the gene matches. The CDR3, as DNA: TGTGCCAGTGGGACAGGGGTTGGAAACACCATATATTTT. Its protein is CASGTGVGNTIYF.

The chain couples TRBV10-3 to TRBJ2-7; D may be TRBD1 (7 bases). The CDR3 length is 15 residues. CDR1 and CDR2 from the germline V gene are ENHRY and SYGVKD. The ends were cut back, 6 bases at V and 0 bases at J, with 15 bases in the middle. CDR3 nucleotide sequence: TGTGCCATCAGACAGGGGACTCTTAGCTCCTACGAGCAGTACTTC. Residues: CAIRQGTLSSYEQYF.

This chain uses TRBV6-5 with TRBJ2-5, with TRBD2 identical over 12 bases. The CDR3 has 15 residues. Germline CDR1 is MNHEY and CDR2 is SVGAGI. V lost 6 bases to trimming and J lost 3 bases; unmatched junction nucleotides: 5. The CDR3 loop is CASRTLAGGEETQYF. CDR3 DNA: TGTGCCAGCAGAACCCTAGCGGGAGGGGAAGAGACCCAGTACTTC.

The rearrangement uses TRBV4-1 and TRBJ1-2; TRBD1 might be the D (5 bases). Germline V gives CDR1 MGHRA, CDR2 YSYEKL. Deletions cut 1 base from V and 0 bases from J, with 9 bases between. CDR3 length equals 15 residues. The CDR3 region is CASSQATVANYGYTF. The CDR3 region has the DNA TGCGCCAGCAGCCAAGCGACAGTAGCTAACTATGGCTACACCTTC.

The CDR3 reads CASSLWGTGKNNEQFF. The CDR3 DNA reads as TGTGCCAGCAGTTTATGGGGGACAGGGAAGAACAATGAGCAGTTCTTC. This chain links TRBV28 with TRBJ2-1, with TRBD1 identical over 9 bases. Per germline, CDR1 MDHEN and CDR2 SYDVKM. Trimming took 0 bases from V and 5 from J; bases not matched to a gene: 5. The CDR3 totals 16 residues.

The rearrangement uses TRBV18 and TRBJ1-2, with TRBD1 matching 9 bases. J gave up 3 bases and V 8 bases, and 10 bases lay outside the gene matches. Germline-derived CDR1 and CDR2 are KGHSH and LQKENI. This CDR3 spans 15 amino acids. CDR3 DNA sequence: TGTGCCAGCCAAGGACAACAGGGGGCGGACTATGGCTACACCTTC. Its protein is CASQGQQGADYGYTF.